These T cell receptor beta chains were read from a single sample in a study of T cell responses to AZD1222 COVID-19 vaccine. Produced via immunoSEQ multiplex PCR; TCRdb's table is partial and in-frame only. This repertoire shows under 200,000 clones, around 89% found once; its top ten account for 25% to 30%. Specimen: peripheral blood, collected 28 days after the second AZD1222 dose. These receptors were taken from an adult who received the AZD1222 COVID-19 vaccine. Each CDR3 is given with its conserved first and last residue. The D gene is left open where the match is weak. Only part of the rows carry a size: once, few, many, or a class if the clone is expanded.

j_call d_call cdr3_length v_call clone_size cdr3_nt cdr3_aa
TRBJ1-5 NA 16 TRBV7-8 NA TGTGCCAGCAGCTCCCTGTTTTTCGGGAGCAATCAGCCCCAGCATTTT CASSSLFFGSNQPQHF
TRBJ1-1 NA 14 TRBV19 NA TGTGCCAGTAGTATGGGCGGATTGAACACTGAAGCTTTCTTT CASSMGGLNTEAFF
TRBJ1-1 NA 14 TRBV24-1 NA TGTGCCACCGCGGGGGGGGGCAAGAACACTGAAGCTTTCTTT CATAGGGKNTEAFF
TRBJ2-3 TRBD2 14 TRBV9 NA TGTGCCAGCAGCTTGAGCGGGGTCCATGATACGCAGTATTTT CASSLSGVHDTQYF
TRBJ1-1 NA 15 TRBV7-2 NA TGTGCCAGCAGCATCTCTGGGGACCCGAACACTGAAGCTTTCTTT CASSISGDPNTEAFF
TRBJ1-5 TRBD1 13 TRBV30 NA TGTGCCTGGAGTGAGGACAGGGTTCAGCCCCAGCATTTT CAWSEDRVQPQHF
TRBJ2-7 NA 13 TRBV12-3/TRBV12-4 NA TGTGCCAGCAGTTTCGGACAGCAATACGAGCAGTACTTC CASSFGQQYEQYF
TRBJ1-4 NA 15 TRBV7-2 NA TGTGCCAGCAGCTTAGGGTTCTCCCCAGAAGGGAAACTGTTTTTT CASSLGFSPEGKLFF
TRBJ2-1 NA 11 TRBV6-2/TRBV6-3 NA TGTGCCAGCAGCCCCAGGAATGAGCAGTTCTTC CASSPRNEQFF
TRBJ2-1 NA 15 TRBV6-1 NA TGTGCCAGCAGTGACGGAACAGGGGGGGTCAATGAGCAGTTCTTC CASSDGTGGVNEQFF
TRBJ2-2 NA 16 TRBV9 NA TGTGCCAGCAGCGTATACAGCGTCGTGTACACCGGGGAGCTGTTTTTT CASSVYSVVYTGELFF
TRBJ1-6 NA 15 TRBV28 NA TGTGCCAGCAGGCTACAGGGCCTCAATAATTCACCCCTCCACTTT CASRLQGLNNSPLHF
TRBJ2-4 TRBD2 15 TRBV19 once TGTGCCAGTAGTTCACTAGCGGGAGGGATTGGCATTCAGTACTTC CASSSLAGGIGIQYF
TRBJ2-1 NA 13 TRBV28 once TGTGCCAGCAGTCTACCTCGGGGCGGTGAGCAGTTCTTC CASSLPRGGEQFF
TRBJ2-1 TRBD2 16 TRBV5-1 NA TGCGCCAGCAGCTTGATAGGCGGGAGGTCCTACAATGAGCAGTTCTTC CASSLIGGRSYNEQFF
TRBJ2-5 TRBD1 14 TRBV9 NA TGTGCCAGCAGCCCCGACAGGGCTCGAGAGACCCAGTACTTC CASSPDRARETQYF
TRBJ1-6 NA 15 TRBV4-2 NA TGTGCCAGCAGCCAAGGCAGGGCCATAGGTTCACCCCTCCACTTT CASSQGRAIGSPLHF
TRBJ1-1 TRBD1 15 TRBV28 NA TGTGCCAGCAGTGGTGGGACAGCCTTGGGCACTGAAGCTTTCTTT CASSGGTALGTEAFF
TRBJ2-1 NA 16 TRBV5-4 NA TGTGCCAGCAGCTTGGAAGGGGGTTTAGGAAACAATGAGCAGTTCTTC CASSLEGGLGNNEQFF
TRBJ2-1 NA 15 TRBV9 NA TGTGCCAGCAGCGCAAGCCAAACGAACTACAATGAGCAGTTCTTC CASSASQTNYNEQFF
TRBJ2-2 NA 17 TRBV4-1 NA TGCGCCAGCAGCCAAGATCCCACAGGGTCGAACACCGGGGAGCTGTTTTTT CASSQDPTGSNTGELFF
TRBJ1-6 NA 13 TRBV3-1/TRBV3-2 once TGTGCCAGCAGCCAGGTTGCCTGGGCACCCCTCCACTTT CASSQVAWAPLHF
TRBJ1-6 NA 17 TRBV27 NA TGTGCCAGCAGACAGGACAGTCCAAGCTCCTATAATTCACCCCTCCACTTT CASRQDSPSSYNSPLHF
TRBJ1-1 NA 12 TRBV6-5 NA TGTGCCAGCAGTCCCCTGAACACTGAAGCTTTCTTT CASSPLNTEAFF
TRBJ2-1 NA 13 TRBV12-3/TRBV12-4 NA TGTGCCAGCAGTTTCAGGGGGGCCGATGAGCAGTTCTTC CASSFRGADEQFF
TRBJ1-6 NA 12 TRBV27 NA TGTGCCAGCAACCGGGGAAATTCACCCCTCCACTTT CASNRGNSPLHF
TRBJ1-1 NA 11 TRBV18 once TGTGCCAGCTCACTGGAGGGGCAAGCTTTCTTT CASSLEGQAFF
TRBJ2-7 NA 12 TRBV28 few TGTGCCAGCAGCCTGGGATATGAAGGGCAGTACTTC CASSLGYEGQYF
TRBJ2-1 TRBD2 15 TRBV27 NA TGTGCCAGCAGTACCGGGACTAGCGGAAAAAATGAGCAGTTCTTC CASSTGTSGKNEQFF
TRBJ2-7 NA 14 TRBV4-3 few TGCGCCAGCAGCCAAGGAATGACGACCTACGAGCAGTACTTC CASSQGMTTYEQYF
TRBJ2-7 TRBD1 12 TRBV6-5 NA TGTGCCAGCAAGACAGGGGGTGGGGAGCAGTACTTC CASKTGGGEQYF
TRBJ1-4 NA 15 TRBV29-1 NA TGCAGCGTCCGCCGAGCGGGGTCTACTAATGAAAAACTGTTTTTT CSVRRAGSTNEKLFF
TRBJ2-7 NA 15 TRBV15 NA TGTGCCACCAGCAAGTTTACAGGGTTAGGGTACGAGCAGTACTTC CATSKFTGLGYEQYF
TRBJ1-6 NA 15 TRBV27 NA TGTGCCAGCCTCCCCCTTTCGGGGGGGAATTCACCCCTCCACTTT CASLPLSGGNSPLHF
TRBJ2-7 NA 15 TRBV9 NA TGTGCCAGCAGCGGAAGGACGGAGAGCTCCTACGAGCAGTACTTC CASSGRTESSYEQYF
TRBJ2-3 NA 14 TRBV24-1 NA TGTGCCACCAGTGAGGGGGAGTCGACAGATACGCAGTATTTT CATSEGESTDTQYF
TRBJ2-1 TRBD2 16 TRBV7-2 NA TGTGCCAGCAGCTTAGCGGCTAGCGGTTCCTACAATGAGCAGTTCTTC CASSLAASGSYNEQFF
TRBJ2-3 NA 14 TRBV7-3 NA TGTGCCAGCAGCTTAAACGGGGGCAGTGATACGCAGTATTTT CASSLNGGSDTQYF
TRBJ1-1 TRBD1 14 TRBV7-2 few TGTGCCAGCAGCTTAAAGGGGGGACAGGGAGAAGCTTTCTTT CASSLKGGQGEAFF
TRBJ2-7 TRBD1 15 TRBV6-5 NA TGTGCCAGCAGTTATTCCGGGACAGGGCTTGACGAGCAGTACTTC CASSYSGTGLDEQYF
TRBJ2-2 NA 16 TRBV3-1/TRBV3-2 NA TGTGCCAGCAGCCACGGAGGGCCAATTAACACCGGGGAGCTGTTTTTT CASSHGGPINTGELFF
TRBJ2-7 NA 16 TRBV4-3 NA TGCGCCAGCAGCCAAGAGGGGGCAGGGGGAGGGTACGAGCAGTACTTC CASSQEGAGGGYEQYF
TRBJ2-1 NA 15 TRBV5-4 once TGTGCCAGCAGCTTTCCAGACCAGCGGATCAATGAGCAGTTCTTC CASSFPDQRINEQFF
TRBJ2-5 TRBD2 18 TRBV7-9 NA TGTGCCAGCACCCCCAAGCGCCGGACTAGCGGGAGTGGGGAGACCCAGTACTTC CASTPKRRTSGSGETQYF
TRBJ2-7 NA 12 TRBV28 NA TGTGCCAGCAGTTTATCTTGGAAGGAGCAGTACTTC CASSLSWKEQYF
TRBJ2-7 TRBD2 16 TRBV9 NA TGTGCCAGCAGCTTGGGACTAGCGGGAGATAGGAGCGAGCAGTACTTC CASSLGLAGDRSEQYF
TRBJ2-1 NA 15 TRBV5-1 NA TGCGCCAGCAGCCTCGGGCGGGGACCCTACAATGAGCAGTTCTTC CASSLGRGPYNEQFF
TRBJ2-7 NA 13 TRBV5-1 NA TGCGCCAGCAGCCCCGAGGGTAATTACGAGCAGTACTTC CASSPEGNYEQYF
TRBJ2-3 TRBD2 16 TRBV6-5 NA TGTGCCAGCAGTTACCTGGGACTAGCGGGAGTAGATACGCAGTATTTT CASSYLGLAGVDTQYF
TRBJ2-1 TRBD2 15 TRBV7-3 NA TGTGCCAGCAGCCCTACTCTAGCGGGAGTTTCTGAGCAGTTCTTC CASSPTLAGVSEQFF
TRBJ1-5 NA 13 TRBV10-3 NA TGTGCCATCGGGGGCGCTGGGAATCAGCCCCAGCATTTT CAIGGAGNQPQHF
TRBJ1-4 TRBD1 16 TRBV30 NA TGTGCCTATGATCGGACAGGGAGGGGAGTAGGGGAAAAACTGTTTTTT CAYDRTGRGVGEKLFF
TRBJ1-2 NA 18 TRBV7-9 NA TGTGCCAGCAGCTTAAGAGCAGGGCTTAATATTCTTAACTATGGCTACACCTTC CASSLRAGLNILNYGYTF